This T cell receptor (beta chain) was identified in a study of blood T cells in healthy people across ages. Remarks on this clonotype: Its cognate antigen is unknown.

The second PCR ran 7 to 11 cycles with a sample-barcoded 5' primer and J-beta primers. MiXCR, run by TCRdb on the 5' RACE reads, gives a single entry per CDR3 protein. The repertoire has about 1,800,000 distinct CDR3 sequences, roughly 30% of them found once; the top ten carry approximately 7.7%. Germline lookup yields CDR1 LGHDT and CDR2 YNNKEL (reference sequence). The germline V and J ends were trimmed by 3 bases and 5 bases, with 7 bases remaining between them. This CDR3 has 12 residues. Overall study results and limits: Unsorted PBMCs blocked a conclusive comparison of naive and antigen-experienced cells. Researchers judged that diversity estimates from one million T cells fell short of true values. The unknown donor CMV status may have confounded expanded clonotype changes.

The sequencing sample was made of blood. The chain carries TRBV3-1 and TRBJ1-2, with D uncertain. The receptor's source is a woman under 40 in good health. The CDR3 loop is CASSQSGYGYTF. The CDR3 DNA reads TGTGCCAGCAGCCAGTCCGGGTATGGCTACACCTTC.